This TCR beta chain was retrieved from a study of blood T cell repertoires in COVID-19. V lost 7 bases and J lost 0, with 9 bases in between. The CDR3 is 13 residues long. Germline CDR1 ENHRY, CDR2 SYGVKD. In the source study's methods: Reference gene primers were amplified, and this amplification served to estimate nucleated cell counts. Clones were sequenced by immunoSEQ multiplex PCR, and TCRdb holds only the in-frame ones, with some missing. That table supplies the V and J calls and clone size; D and trimming were determined from the DNA. The sample carries some 30,000 clones, 80% to 90% recorded once.

J is TRBJ1-2 and V is TRBV10-3; D unclear. Sequenced input: peripheral blood. The receptor was derived from a human donor in a cohort sampled during active COVID-19. The CDR3 sequence is CAINDGANYGYTF. CDR3 DNA sequence: TGTGCCATCAACGACGGAGCTAACTATGGCTACACCTTC.